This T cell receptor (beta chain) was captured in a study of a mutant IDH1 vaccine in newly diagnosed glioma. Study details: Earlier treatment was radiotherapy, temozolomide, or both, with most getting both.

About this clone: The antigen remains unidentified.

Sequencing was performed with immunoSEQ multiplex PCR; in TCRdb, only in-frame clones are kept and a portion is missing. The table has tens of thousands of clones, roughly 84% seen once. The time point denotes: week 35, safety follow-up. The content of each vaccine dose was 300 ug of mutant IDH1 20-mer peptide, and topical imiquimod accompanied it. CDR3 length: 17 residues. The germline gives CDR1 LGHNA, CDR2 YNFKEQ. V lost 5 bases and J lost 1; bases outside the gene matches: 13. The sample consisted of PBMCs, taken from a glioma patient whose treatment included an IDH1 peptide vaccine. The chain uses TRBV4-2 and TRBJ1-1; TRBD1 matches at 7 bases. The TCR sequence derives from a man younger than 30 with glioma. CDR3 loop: CASSGKDRIYPNTEAFF. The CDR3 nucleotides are TGTGCCAGCAGCGGTAAGGACAGGATATACCCGAACACTGAAGCTTTCTTT.